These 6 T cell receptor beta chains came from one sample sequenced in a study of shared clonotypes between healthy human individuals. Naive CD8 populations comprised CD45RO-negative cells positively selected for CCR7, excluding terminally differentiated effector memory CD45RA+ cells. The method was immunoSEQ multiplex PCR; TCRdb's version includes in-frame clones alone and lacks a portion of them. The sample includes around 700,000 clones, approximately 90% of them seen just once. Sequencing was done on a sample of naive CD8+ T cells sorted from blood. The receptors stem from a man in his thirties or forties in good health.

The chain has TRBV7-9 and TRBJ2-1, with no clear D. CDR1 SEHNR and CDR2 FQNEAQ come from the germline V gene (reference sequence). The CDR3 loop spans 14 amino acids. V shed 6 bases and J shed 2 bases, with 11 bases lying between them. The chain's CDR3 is CASSPVTPYNEQFF. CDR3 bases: TGTGCCAGCAGTCCGGTCACTCCCTACAATGAGCAGTTCTTC.

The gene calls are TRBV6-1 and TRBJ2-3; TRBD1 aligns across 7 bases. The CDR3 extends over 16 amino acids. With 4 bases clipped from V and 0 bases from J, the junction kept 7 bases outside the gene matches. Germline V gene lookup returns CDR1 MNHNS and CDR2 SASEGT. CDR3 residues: CASSGRQGTSTDTQYF. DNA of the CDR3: TGTGCCAGCAGTGGCCGACAGGGAACTAGCACAGATACGCAGTATTTT.

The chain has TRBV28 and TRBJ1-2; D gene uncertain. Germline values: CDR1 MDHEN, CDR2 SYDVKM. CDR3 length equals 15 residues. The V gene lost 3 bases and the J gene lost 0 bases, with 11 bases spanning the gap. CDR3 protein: CASSFTPSSNYGYTF. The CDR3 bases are TGTGCCAGCAGTTTTACACCCTCTTCTAACTATGGCTACACCTTC.

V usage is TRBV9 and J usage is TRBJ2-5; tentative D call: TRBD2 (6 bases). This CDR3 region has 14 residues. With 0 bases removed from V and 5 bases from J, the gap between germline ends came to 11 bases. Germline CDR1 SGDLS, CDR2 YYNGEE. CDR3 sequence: CASSVDGSGETQYF. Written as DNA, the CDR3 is TGTGCCAGCAGCGTAGACGGGAGCGGGGAGACCCAGTACTTC.

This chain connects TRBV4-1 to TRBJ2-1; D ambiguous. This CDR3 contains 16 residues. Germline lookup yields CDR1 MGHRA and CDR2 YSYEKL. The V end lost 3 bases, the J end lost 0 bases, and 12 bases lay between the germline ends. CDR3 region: CASSHEELSSYNEQFF. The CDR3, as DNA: TGCGCCAGCAGCCACGAGGAACTGAGCTCCTACAATGAGCAGTTCTTC.

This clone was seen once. This CDR3 is CASSPGSGWPQHF. CDR3 DNA sequence: TGTGCCAGCAGCCCAGGGTCCGGCTGGCCCCAGCATTTT. The chain couples TRBV7-6 to TRBJ1-5; D might be TRBD1 (5 bases). The CDR3 is 13 amino acids. Germline lookup yields CDR1 SGHVS and CDR2 FNYEAQ. The V and J ends lost 5 bases and 9 bases respectively, with 14 bases between them.